This TCR beta chain was captured by sequencing in a study of kidney transplant recipient with SARS-CoV-2 infection. The CDR3 consists of 12 residues. Germline V lookup: CDR1 SGHVS, CDR2 FNYEAQ. This clonotype was seen only a few times. The junction does not match germline at one end; this may be a read error. MiXCR, applied by TCRdb to the reads, yields one record per CDR3 protein. Of 200,000 to 250,000 distinct CDR3 sequences in the sample, under 30% were seen once. The sequencing here drew on a blood sample, taken at baseline and on day 111 from a kidney transplant recipient. The chain has TRBV7-6 and TRBJ1-4, with D perhaps matching TRBD1 (5 bases). This TCR was recovered from a male patient aged 25-45 years who had COVID-19 and was a kidney transplant recipient. Some T cells may have come from the graft donor. The CDR3 DNA reads TGTGCCGGCAGCGACCGGGGGGAAAAACTGTTTTTT. Translating gives CAGSDRGEKLFF.